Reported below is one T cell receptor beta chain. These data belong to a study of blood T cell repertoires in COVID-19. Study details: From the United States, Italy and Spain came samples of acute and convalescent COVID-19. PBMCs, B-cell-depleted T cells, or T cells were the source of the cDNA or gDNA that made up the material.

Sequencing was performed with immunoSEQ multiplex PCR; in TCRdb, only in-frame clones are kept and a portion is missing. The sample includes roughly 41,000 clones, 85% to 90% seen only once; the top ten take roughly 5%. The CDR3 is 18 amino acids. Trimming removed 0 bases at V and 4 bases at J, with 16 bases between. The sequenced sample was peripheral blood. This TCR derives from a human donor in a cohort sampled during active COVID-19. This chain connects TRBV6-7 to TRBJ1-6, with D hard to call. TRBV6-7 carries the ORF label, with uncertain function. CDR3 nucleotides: TGTGCCAGCAGTTACTCGGAGGCTGCTTTTCGGTATAATTCACCCCTCCACTTT. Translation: CASSYSEAAFRYNSPLHF.